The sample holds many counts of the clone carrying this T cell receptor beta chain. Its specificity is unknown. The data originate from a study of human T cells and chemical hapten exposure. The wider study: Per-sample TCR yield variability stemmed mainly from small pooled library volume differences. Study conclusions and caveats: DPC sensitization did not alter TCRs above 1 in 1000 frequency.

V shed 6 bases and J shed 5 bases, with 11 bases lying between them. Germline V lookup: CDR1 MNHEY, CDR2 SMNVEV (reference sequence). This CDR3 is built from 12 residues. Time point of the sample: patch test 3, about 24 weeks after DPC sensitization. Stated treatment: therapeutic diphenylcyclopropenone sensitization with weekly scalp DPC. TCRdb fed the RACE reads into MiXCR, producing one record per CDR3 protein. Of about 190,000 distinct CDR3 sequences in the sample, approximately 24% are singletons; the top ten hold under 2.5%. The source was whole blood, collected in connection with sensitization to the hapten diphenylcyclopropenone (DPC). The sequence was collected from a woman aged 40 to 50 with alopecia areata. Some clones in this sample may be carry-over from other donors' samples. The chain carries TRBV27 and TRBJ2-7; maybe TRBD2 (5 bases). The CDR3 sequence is CASSLGGHEQYF. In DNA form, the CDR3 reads TGTGCCAGCAGCCTTGGAGGACACGAGCAGTACTTC.